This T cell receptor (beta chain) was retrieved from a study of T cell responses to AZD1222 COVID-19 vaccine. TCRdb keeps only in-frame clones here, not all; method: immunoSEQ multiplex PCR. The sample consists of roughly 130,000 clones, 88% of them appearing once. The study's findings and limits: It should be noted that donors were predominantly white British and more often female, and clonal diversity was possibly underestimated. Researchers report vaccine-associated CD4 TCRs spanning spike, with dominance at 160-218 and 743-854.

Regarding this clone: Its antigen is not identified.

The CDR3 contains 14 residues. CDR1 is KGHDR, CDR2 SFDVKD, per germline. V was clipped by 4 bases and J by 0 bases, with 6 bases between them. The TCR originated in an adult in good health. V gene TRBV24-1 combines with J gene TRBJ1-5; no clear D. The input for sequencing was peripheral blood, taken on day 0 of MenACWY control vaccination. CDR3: CATSDLFSNQPQHF. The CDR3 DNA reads TGTGCCACCAGTGACCTATTTAGCAATCAGCCCCAGCATTTT.